The 7 T cell receptor beta chains listed next were all sequenced from one sample in a study of T cell repertoires in cytomegalovirus infection. From the reads, TCRdb called clonotypes with MiXCR, one entry per CDR3 protein. The data show about 130,000 distinct CDR3 sequences, 20% to 30% seen once. Their antigen targets remain unknown. The material sequenced was PBMCs, sequenced either directly or after in vitro stimulation (not recorded which). These receptor sequences come from a human donor in good health (CMV status not recorded). Some clones in this sample may be carry-over from other donors' samples.

This clonotype occurred a few times. CDR3 sequence (DNA): TGTGCCAGCAGTTTGATTGACAGGTCTAGTAGCTCTGGAAACACCATATATTTT. Translation: CASSLIDRSSSSGNTIYF. The V and J genes are TRBV28 and TRBJ1-3; weak D call: TRBD1 (6 bases). This CDR3 spans 18 amino acids. V was pared by 3 bases and J by 0 bases, with 18 bases between. Germline V gene sequence: CDR1 MDHEN, CDR2 SYDVKM.

This clonotype came up a few times. V usage is TRBV28 and J usage is TRBJ2-2; the D is unclear. This CDR3 is built from 15 residues. Germline V gives CDR1 MDHEN, CDR2 SYDVKM. V was pared by 3 bases and J by 4 bases, with 12 bases between. The chain's CDR3 is CASSFDWPTTGELFF. The CDR3 nucleotides are TGTGCCAGCAGTTTCGATTGGCCCACCACCGGGGAGCTGTTTTTT.

The rearrangement uses TRBV12-3 or TRBV12-4 and TRBJ1-1; 8 bases map to TRBD1. J lost 3 bases, V lost 4 bases, and 10 bases had no gene match. The CDR3 is 16 amino acids. This chain's CDR3 is CASSYSIGQGYTEAFF. CDR3 in DNA: TGTGCCAGCAGTTACAGTATCGGACAGGGTTACACTGAAGCTTTCTTT.

This clonotype was recorded many times. This chain links TRBV7-2 with TRBJ2-6; TRBD2 agrees at 9 bases. This CDR3 has 17 residues. Germline-derived CDR1 and CDR2 are SGHTA and FQGNSA. The V and J ends lost 1 base and 0 bases, in that order; junction bases with no gene match: 1. CDR3 sequence (DNA): TGTGCCAGCAGCTTAGTAGCGGGGGTCTCTGGGGCCAACGTCCTGACTTTC. Translation gives CASSLVAGVSGANVLTF.

This chain connects TRBV20-1 to TRBJ2-1, with a possible D match to TRBD2 (6 bases). Germline CDR1 DFQATT, CDR2 SNEGSKA (reference sequence). The CDR3 has 14 residues. V lost 5 bases and J lost 2, with 13 bases in between. CDR3 coding DNA: TGCAGTGCTTCCCTTCCGGGGGCCTACAATGAGCAGTTCTTC. This gives the protein CSASLPGAYNEQFF.

This clonotype was seen a handful of times. The V gene is TRBV28, the J gene TRBJ1-3; TRBD1 matches at 7 bases. This CDR3 has 14 amino acids. With 6 bases clipped from V and 2 bases from J, the junction kept 4 bases outside the gene matches. Germline CDR1 and CDR2: MDHEN and SYDVKM. The CDR3 DNA follows: TGTGCCAGCAGAGAGACAGGGCCTGGAAACACCATATATTTT. As protein: CASRETGPGNTIYF.

This clonotype was found a few times. The chain employs TRBV7-2 and TRBJ2-7, with 7 bases fitting TRBD2. V shed 1 base, J shed 7 bases, and the junction held 10 bases outside the gene matches. CDR3 size: 15 residues. In germline, CDR1 is SGHTA, CDR2 FQGNSA. The CDR3 loop is CASSLDGVAGREQYF. The CDR3 DNA reads TGTGCCAGCAGCTTAGATGGGGTAGCGGGCCGGGAGCAGTACTTC.